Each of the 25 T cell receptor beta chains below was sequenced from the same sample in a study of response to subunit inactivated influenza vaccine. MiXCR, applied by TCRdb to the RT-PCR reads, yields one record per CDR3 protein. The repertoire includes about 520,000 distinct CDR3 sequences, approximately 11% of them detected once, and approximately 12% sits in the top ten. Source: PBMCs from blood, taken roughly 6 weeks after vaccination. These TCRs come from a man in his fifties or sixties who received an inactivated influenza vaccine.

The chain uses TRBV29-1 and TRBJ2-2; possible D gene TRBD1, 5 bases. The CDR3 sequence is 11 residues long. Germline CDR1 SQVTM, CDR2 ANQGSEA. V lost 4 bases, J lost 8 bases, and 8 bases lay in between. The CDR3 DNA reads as TGCAGCGTTGCTCAGGGAGGGGAGCTGTTTTTT. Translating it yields CSVAQGGELFF.

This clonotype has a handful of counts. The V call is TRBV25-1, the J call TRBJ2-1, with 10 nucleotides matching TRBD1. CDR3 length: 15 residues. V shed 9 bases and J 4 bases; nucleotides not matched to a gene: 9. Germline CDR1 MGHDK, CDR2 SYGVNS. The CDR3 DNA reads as TGTGCCAGTGGCCAGGGACAGGGGTTTTACAATGAGCAGTTCTTC. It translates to CASGQGQGFYNEQFF. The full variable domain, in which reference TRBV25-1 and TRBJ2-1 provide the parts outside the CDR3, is EADIYQTPRYLVIGTGKKITLECSQTMGHDKMYWYQQDPGMELHLIHYSYGVNSTEKGDLSSESTVSRIRTEHFPLTLESARPSHTSQYLCASGQGQGFYNEQFFGPGTRLTVL.

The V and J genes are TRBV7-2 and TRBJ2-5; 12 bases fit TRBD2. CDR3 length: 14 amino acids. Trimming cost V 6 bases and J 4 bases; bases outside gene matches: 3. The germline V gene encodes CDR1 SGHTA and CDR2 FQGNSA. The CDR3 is CASRQLAGGETQYF. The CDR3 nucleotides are TGTGCCAGCAGACAACTAGCGGGGGGAGAGACCCAGTACTTC.

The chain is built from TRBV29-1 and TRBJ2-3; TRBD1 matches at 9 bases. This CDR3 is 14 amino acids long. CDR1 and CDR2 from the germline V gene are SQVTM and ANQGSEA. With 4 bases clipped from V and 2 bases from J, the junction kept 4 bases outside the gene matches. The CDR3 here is CSVAGTGNTDTQYF. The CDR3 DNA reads TGCAGCGTTGCGGGGACAGGGAACACAGATACGCAGTATTTT.

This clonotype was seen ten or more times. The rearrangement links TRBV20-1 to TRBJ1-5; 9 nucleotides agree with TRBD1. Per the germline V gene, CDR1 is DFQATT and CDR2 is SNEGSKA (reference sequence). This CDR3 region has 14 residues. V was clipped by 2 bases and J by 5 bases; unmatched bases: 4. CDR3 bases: TGCAGTGCTAGACCCGGGACAGGGCATCAGCCCCAGCATTTT. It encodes CSARPGTGHQPQHF.

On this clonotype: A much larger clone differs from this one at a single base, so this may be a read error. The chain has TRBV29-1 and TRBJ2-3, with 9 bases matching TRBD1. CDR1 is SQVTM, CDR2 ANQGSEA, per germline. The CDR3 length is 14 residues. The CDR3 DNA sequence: TGCAGCGTTCATAACAGGGGGCCCACAGATAAGCAGTATTTT. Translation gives CSVHNRGPTDKQYF.

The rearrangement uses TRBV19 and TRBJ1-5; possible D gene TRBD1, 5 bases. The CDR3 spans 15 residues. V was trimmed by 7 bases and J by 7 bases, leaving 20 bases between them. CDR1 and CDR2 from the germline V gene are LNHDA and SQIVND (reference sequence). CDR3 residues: CASKPGHRGRQPQHF. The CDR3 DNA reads TGTGCCAGTAAACCAGGACACCGAGGAAGGCAGCCCCAGCATTTT.

The CDR3: CASSLARVLVGNEQFF. CDR3 nucleotides: TGTGCCAGCAGCTTAGCGCGGGTACTGGTTGGGAATGAGCAGTTCTTC. This chain links TRBV7-8 with TRBJ2-1, with TRBD2 as a possible D gene (5 bases). Germline values: CDR1 SGHVS, CDR2 FQNEAQ. V was trimmed by 0 bases and J by 7 bases, leaving 16 bases between them. This CDR3 region has 16 residues.

The CDR3 loop is CASSVAVAGNGYTF. The CDR3 DNA sequence: TGTGCCAGCAGTGTCGCTGTGGCAGGGAATGGCTACACCTTC. The chain has TRBV2 and TRBJ1-2; tentative D call: TRBD1 (5 bases). Germline V gives CDR1 SNHLY, CDR2 FYNNEI. V was shortened by 4 bases and J by 6 bases, with 15 bases between the two germline ends. This CDR3 is built from 14 residues.

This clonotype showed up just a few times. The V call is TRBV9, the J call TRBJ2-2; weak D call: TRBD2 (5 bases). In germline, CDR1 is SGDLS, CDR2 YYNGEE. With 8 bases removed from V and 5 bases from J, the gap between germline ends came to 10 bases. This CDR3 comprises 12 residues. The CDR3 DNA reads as TGTGCCAGTGGGAGTGCGACCGGGGAGCTGTTTTTT. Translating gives CASGSATGELFF.

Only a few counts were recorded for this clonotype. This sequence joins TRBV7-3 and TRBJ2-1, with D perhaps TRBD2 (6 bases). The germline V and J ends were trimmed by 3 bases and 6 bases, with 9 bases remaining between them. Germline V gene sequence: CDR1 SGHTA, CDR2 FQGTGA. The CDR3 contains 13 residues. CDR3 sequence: CASSFTGVNEQFF. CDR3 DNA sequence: TGTGCCAGCAGCTTCACGGGAGTCAATGAGCAGTTCTTC.

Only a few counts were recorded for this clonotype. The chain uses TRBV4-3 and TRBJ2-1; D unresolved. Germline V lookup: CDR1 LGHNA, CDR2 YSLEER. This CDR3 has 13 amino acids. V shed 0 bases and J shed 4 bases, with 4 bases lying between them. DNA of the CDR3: TGCGCCAGCAGCCAAGAGAGATACAATGAGCAGTTCTTC. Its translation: CASSQERYNEQFF.

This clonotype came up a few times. The CDR3 bases are TGTGCCAGCAGCCAAACGGGGAAGCAGTACTTC. It yields the protein CASSQTGKQYF. V and J are TRBV14 and TRBJ2-7; tentative D call: TRBD2 (5 bases). The CDR3 totals 11 residues. Looked up from germline, CDR1 is SGHDN and CDR2 is FVKESK. The V end lost 2 bases, the J end lost 8 bases, and 7 bases lay between the germline ends.

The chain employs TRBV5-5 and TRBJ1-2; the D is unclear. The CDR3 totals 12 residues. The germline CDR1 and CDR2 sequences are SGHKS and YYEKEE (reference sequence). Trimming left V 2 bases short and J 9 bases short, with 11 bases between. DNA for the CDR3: TGTGCCAGCAGCTTAGAGCAGGCGAGCTACACCTTC. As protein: CASSLEQASYTF.

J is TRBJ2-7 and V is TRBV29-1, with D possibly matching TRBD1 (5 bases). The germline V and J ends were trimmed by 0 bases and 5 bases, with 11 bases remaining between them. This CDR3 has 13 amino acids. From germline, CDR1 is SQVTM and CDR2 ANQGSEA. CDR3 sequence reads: CSVEEDKTDEQYF. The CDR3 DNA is TGCAGCGTTGAAGAGGACAAGACGGACGAGCAGTACTTC.

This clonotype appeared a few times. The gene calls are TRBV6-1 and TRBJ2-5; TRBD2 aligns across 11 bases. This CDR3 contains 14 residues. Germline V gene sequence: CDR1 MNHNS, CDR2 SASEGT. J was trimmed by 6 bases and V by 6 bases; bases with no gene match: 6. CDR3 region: CASRNSGGDKTQYF. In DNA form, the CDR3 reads TGTGCCAGCAGGAATAGCGGGGGGGATAAGACCCAGTACTTC.

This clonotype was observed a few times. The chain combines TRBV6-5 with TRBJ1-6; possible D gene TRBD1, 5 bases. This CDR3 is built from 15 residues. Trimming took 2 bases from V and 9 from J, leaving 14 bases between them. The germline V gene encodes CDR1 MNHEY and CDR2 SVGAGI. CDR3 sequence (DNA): TGTGCCAGCAGTTACGACCCCAGGGATGGTTCACCCCTCCACTTT. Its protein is CASSYDPRDGSPLHF.

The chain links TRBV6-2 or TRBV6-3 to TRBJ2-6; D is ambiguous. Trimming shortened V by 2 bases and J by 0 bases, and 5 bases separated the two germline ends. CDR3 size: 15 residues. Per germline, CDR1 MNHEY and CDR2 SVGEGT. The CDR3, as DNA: TGTGCCAGCAGTTACGCGGTCTCTGGGGCCAACGTCCTGACTTTC. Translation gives CASSYAVSGANVLTF.

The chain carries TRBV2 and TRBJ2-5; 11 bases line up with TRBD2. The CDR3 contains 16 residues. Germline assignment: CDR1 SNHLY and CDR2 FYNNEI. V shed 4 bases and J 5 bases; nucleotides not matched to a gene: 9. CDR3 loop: CASSVLAGGVRETQYF. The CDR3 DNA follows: TGTGCCAGCAGTGTTCTAGCGGGAGGCGTTCGGGAGACCCAGTACTTC. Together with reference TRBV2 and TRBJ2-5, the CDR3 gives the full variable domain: EPEVTQTPSHQVTQMGQEVILRCVPISNHLYFYWYRQILGQKVEFLVSFYNNEISEKSEIFDDQFSVERPDGSNFTLKIRSTKLEDSAMYFCASSVLAGGVRETQYFGPGTRLLVL.

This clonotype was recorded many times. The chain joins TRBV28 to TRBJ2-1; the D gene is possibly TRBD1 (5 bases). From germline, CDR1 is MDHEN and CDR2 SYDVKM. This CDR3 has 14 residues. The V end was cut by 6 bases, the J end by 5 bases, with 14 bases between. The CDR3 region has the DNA TGTGCCAGCAGCCTCCCAGGGCAGAACAATGAGCAGTTCTTC. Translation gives CASSLPGQNNEQFF.

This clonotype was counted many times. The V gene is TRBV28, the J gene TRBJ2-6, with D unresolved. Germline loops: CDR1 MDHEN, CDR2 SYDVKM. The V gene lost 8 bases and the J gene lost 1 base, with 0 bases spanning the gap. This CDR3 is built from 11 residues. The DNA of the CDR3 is TGTGCCAGCTCTGGGGCCAACGTCCTGACTTTC. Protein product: CASSGANVLTF.

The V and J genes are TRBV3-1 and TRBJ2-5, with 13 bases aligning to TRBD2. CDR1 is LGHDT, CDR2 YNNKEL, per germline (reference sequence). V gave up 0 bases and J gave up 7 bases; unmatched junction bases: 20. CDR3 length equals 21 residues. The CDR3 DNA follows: TGTGCCAGCAGCCAAGACGCGGGGACTAGCGGGGTTAAGTACCTGAAGGGGACCCAGTACTTC. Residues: CASSQDAGTSGVKYLKGTQYF.

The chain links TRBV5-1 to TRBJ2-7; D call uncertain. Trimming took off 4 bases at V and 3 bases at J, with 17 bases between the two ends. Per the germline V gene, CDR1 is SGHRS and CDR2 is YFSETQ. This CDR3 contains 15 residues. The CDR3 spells CASSGSESPNYEQYF. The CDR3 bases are TGCGCCAGCAGCGGCTCTGAATCCCCGAACTACGAGCAGTACTTC.

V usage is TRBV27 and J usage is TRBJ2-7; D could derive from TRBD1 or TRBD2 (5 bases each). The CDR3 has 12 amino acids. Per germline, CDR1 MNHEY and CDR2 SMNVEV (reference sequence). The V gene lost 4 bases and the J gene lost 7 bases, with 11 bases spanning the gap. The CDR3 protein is CASSSVGTEQYF. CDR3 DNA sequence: TGTGCCAGCAGTTCCGTGGGGACGGAGCAGTACTTC.

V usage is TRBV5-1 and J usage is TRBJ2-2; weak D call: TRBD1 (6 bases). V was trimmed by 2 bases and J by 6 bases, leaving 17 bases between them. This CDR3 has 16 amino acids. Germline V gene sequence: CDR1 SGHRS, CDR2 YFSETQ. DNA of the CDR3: TGCGCCAGCAGCTTATTTCAGACAGGTCGGTCCGGGGAGCTGTTTTTT. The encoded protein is CASSLFQTGRSGELFF.